The 18 T cell receptor beta chains given below trace back to one sample, sequenced in a study of shared clonotypes between healthy human individuals. Clones were read by immunoSEQ multiplex PCR, and TCRdb kept only the in-frame ones, dropping some. The sample shows approximately 1.5 million clones, 98% of them seen only once. Sequenced input: naive CD4+ T cells sorted from blood. The subset denotes: CD45RA+ positively selected. Source of these receptors: a man aged 25-45 years in good health.

The chain links TRBV29-1 to TRBJ2-4; D is unresolved. The germline V and J ends were trimmed by 6 bases and 10 bases, with 10 bases remaining between them. The CDR3 runs 10 residues. The germline V gene encodes CDR1 SQVTM and CDR2 ANQGSEA. This CDR3 reads CSVLRSIQYF. CDR3 nucleotides: TGCAGCGTACTACGGTCGATTCAGTACTTC.

The chain combines TRBV5-1 with TRBJ2-5; a possible D gene is TRBD1 (6 bases). V was clipped by 2 bases and J by 3 bases, with 11 bases between them. Germline CDR1 and CDR2: SGHRS and YFSETQ. This CDR3 contains 14 residues. The CDR3 is CASSFQGTEETQYF. The CDR3 DNA follows: TGCGCCAGCAGCTTCCAGGGGACCGAAGAGACCCAGTACTTC.

With regard to this clone: Other DNA sequences in this sample translate to the same CDR3. The J gene is TRBJ1-1, the V gene TRBV14, with D possibly being TRBD1 (6 bases). Trimming stripped 1 base from V and 4 bases from J, with 10 bases between. Per the germline V gene, CDR1 is SGHDN and CDR2 is FVKESK. This CDR3 spans 14 amino acids. The CDR3 bases are TGTGCCAGCAGCCAAGTTAGGGGGGGCACTGAAGCTTTCTTT. Amino acid sequence: CASSQVRGGTEAFF.

This chain connects TRBV5-4 to TRBJ2-1; possible D gene TRBD1, 5 bases. CDR1 and CDR2 (germline): SGHNT, YYREEE (reference sequence). With 4 bases removed from V and 0 bases from J, the gap between germline ends came to 5 bases. The CDR3 is made up of 13 amino acids. CDR3 coding DNA: TGTGCCAGCAGCAGGGGCTCCTACAATGAGCAGTTCTTC. Its protein product is CASSRGSYNEQFF.

V is TRBV27 and J is TRBJ2-7; either TRBD1 or TRBD2 may fit D (6 bases each). With 5 bases removed from V and 3 bases from J, the gap between germline ends came to 17 bases. This CDR3 contains 15 residues. Germline V CDR1 and CDR2: MNHEY, SMNVEV (reference sequence). CDR3 sequence (DNA): TGTGCCAGCAGTCCCGGGAGAGGGGGACTCTACGAGCAGTACTTC. The encoded protein is CASSPGRGGLYEQYF.

A single count supports this clone. This chain joins TRBV27 and TRBJ1-2; 9 positions match TRBD1. Trimming removed 6 bases from V and 5 bases from J; junction bases left unmatched: 13. Germline CDR1 is MNHEY and CDR2 is SMNVEV (reference sequence). The CDR3 runs to 16 residues. The CDR3 sequence is CASRPNQDRGGYGYTF. For the CDR3, the DNA is TGTGCCAGCAGACCAAACCAGGACAGGGGAGGGTATGGCTACACCTTC.

The V gene is TRBV5-1, the J gene TRBJ1-2; 10 bases are shared with TRBD1. The CDR3 runs 15 residues. The V segment lost 2 bases and the J segment 7 bases; nucleotides outside the gene matches: 8. Per the germline V gene, CDR1 is SGHRS and CDR2 is YFSETQ. The CDR3, as DNA: TGCGCCAGCAGCTTTACCGGGACAGGGGATCGTGGCTACACCTTC. This codes for CASSFTGTGDRGYTF.

The gene calls are TRBV7-2 and TRBJ2-1; D is perhaps TRBD2 (6 bases). The germline V gene has CDR1 SGHTA and CDR2 FQGNSA. V was clipped by 5 bases and J by 16 bases, with 18 bases between them. This CDR3 contains 12 residues. The CDR3 DNA reads as TGTGCCAGCAGCCCGCGGACTACTCGAGAATTCTTC. This encodes CASSPRTTREFF. Based on the CDR3 plus reference TRBV7-2 and TRBJ2-1, the full variable domain is GAGVSQSPSNKVTEKGKDVELRCDPISGHTALYWYRQSLGQGLEFLIYFQGNSAPDKSGLPSDRFSAERTGGSVSTLTIQRTQQEDSAVYLCASSPRTTREFFGPGTRLTVL.

The gene calls are TRBV27 and TRBJ2-2; D unclear. The V end lost 6 bases, the J end lost 2 bases, and 10 bases lay between the germline ends. CDR1 and CDR2 (germline): MNHEY, SMNVEV (reference sequence). The CDR3 loop spans 14 amino acids. CDR3 amino acids: CASSQMINTGELFF. CDR3 sequence (DNA): TGTGCCAGCAGCCAAATGATAAACACCGGGGAGCTGTTTTTT.

The V and J genes are TRBV2 and TRBJ1-2, with D tentatively TRBD1 (5 bases). The CDR3 is 11 amino acids. V was cut by 6 bases and J by 8 bases, with 10 bases left in between. Germline CDR1 is SNHLY and CDR2 is FYNNEI. The CDR3 nucleotides are TGTGCCAGCAGCCCGGGGGGAGGCTACACCTTC. Protein: CASSPGGGYTF.

This chain uses TRBV15 with TRBJ2-3; possible D gene TRBD2, 6 bases. The CDR3 consists of 16 residues. V lost 3 bases to trimming and J lost 1 base, with 14 bases between them. Germline CDR1 reads LNHNV; CDR2 reads YYDKDF (reference sequence). CDR3: CATSSGRSTGTDTQYF. CDR3 nucleotide sequence: TGTGCCACCAGCAGCGGGAGATCCACCGGCACAGATACGCAGTATTTT.

The chain links TRBV10-3 to TRBJ2-6; D is possibly TRBD1 (6 bases). The CDR3 runs to 16 residues. V dropped 6 bases and J dropped 2 bases, with 14 bases sitting between them. Germline V lookup: CDR1 ENHRY, CDR2 SYGVKD. The CDR3 coding sequence is TGTGCCATCAGCCCTAAAGGGGGTACTGGGGCCAACGTCCTGACTTTC. Protein sequence: CAISPKGGTGANVLTF.

V gene TRBV5-1 combines with J gene TRBJ2-1; 10 bases agree with TRBD2. V lost 0 bases, J lost 7 bases, and 7 bases stayed unmatched. The CDR3 is 16 amino acids. CDR1 SGHRS and CDR2 YFSETQ come from the germline V gene. The CDR3 spells CASSLGQAGGQNEQFF. Here the CDR3 DNA reads TGCGCCAGCAGCTTGGGGCAAGCGGGAGGGCAAAATGAGCAGTTCTTC.

As regards this clone: The junction shows a germline mismatch at one end, possibly a read error. V usage is TRBV9 and J usage is TRBJ2-5; 12 bases match TRBD1. The CDR3 sequence is 19 residues long. The germline CDR1 and CDR2 sequences are SGDLS and YYNGEE. The CDR3 sequence is CASRVDATLGQGASETQYF. The CDR3 DNA sequence: TGTGCCAGCAGAGTAGACGCCACCCTGGGACAGGGGGCGAGCGAGACCCAGTACTTC.

The rearrangement joins TRBV5-6 to TRBJ1-1; the D is unclear. Per the germline V gene, CDR1 is SGHDT and CDR2 is YYEEEE. The V and J ends lost 5 bases and 0 bases respectively, with 8 bases between them. The CDR3 length is 13 residues. This CDR3 is CASRRKMNTEAFF. For the CDR3, the DNA is TGTGCCAGCAGAAGAAAGATGAACACTGAAGCTTTCTTT.

This chain links TRBV19 with TRBJ1-1; TRBD1 might be the D (6 bases). Trimming stripped 5 bases from V and 9 bases from J, with 13 bases between. Germline CDR1 is LNHDA and CDR2 is SQIVND (reference sequence). The CDR3 contains 12 residues. The CDR3 reads CASSESGGKAFF. CDR3 DNA sequence: TGTGCCAGTAGTGAATCGGGGGGCAAAGCTTTCTTT.

This chain uses TRBV9 with TRBJ2-5, with 7 bases lining up with TRBD1. The CDR3 runs 17 residues. Germline V lookup: CDR1 SGDLS, CDR2 YYNGEE. V lost 3 bases and J lost 5; bases outside the gene matches: 16. The DNA for the CDR3 is TGTGCCAGCAGCGCGAGTGGGGCACGGACAGGTCCGGAGACCCAGTACTTC. This gives the protein CASSASGARTGPETQYF.

The DNA for the CDR3 is TGTGCCAGCAGTACAGGGTGGGGTCAGCCCCAGCATTTT. Protein product: CASSTGWGQPQHF. J is TRBJ1-5 and V is TRBV6-4, with D perhaps matching TRBD1 (6 bases). The germline V and J ends were trimmed by 5 bases and 6 bases, with 11 bases remaining between them. The CDR3 extends over 13 amino acids. Looked up from germline, CDR1 is MRHNA and CDR2 is SNTAGT.